This T cell receptor (beta chain) was captured by sequencing in a study of OX40 agonist ivuxolimab in advanced cancers. As for the study more broadly: The costimulatory receptor OX40 (CD134) was targeted by ivuxolimab, a fully human IgG2 agonistic monoclonal antibody. Intravenous ivuxolimab was administered to patients every 2 weeks at six dose levels: 0.01, 0.1, 0.3, 1.5, 3 and 10 mg/kg. Of the roughly 52 dose-escalation patients, hepatocellular carcinoma was present in about 20, melanoma in around 15, renal cell carcinoma in 9 and head and neck cancer in 9. The paper covers the monotherapy dose-escalation part of the phase I ivuxolimab trial, which included N ≈ 50 patients. Prior anti-PD-1, anti-PD-L1 or anti-CTLA-4 therapy was permitted, and 40% of dose-escalation patients had received checkpoint inhibitors. Partial responses were achieved by three dose-escalation patients, of whom one had hepatocellular carcinoma and two had cutaneous melanoma. The point of sequencing TCRbeta in the periphery was to test whether ivuxolimab changed TCR sequence diversity and drove clonal T-cell expansion. A male proportion of 82.7% and a mean age of around 60 years, ranging from roughly 23 to 80, were recorded for the dose-escalation cohort.

Genomic DNA was isolated from the sorted cells so that the TCRbeta CDR3 region could be sequenced. The immunoSEQ Assay was used to sequence the TCRbeta CDR3 regions. TCRdb provides this immuneACCESS table in a form limited to in-frame rearrangements. Some clones are lacking; in checked studies, under half of them reflect an unresolved V gene, and why the rest are absent is not known. The table for this sample lists fewer than 80,000 clones; just under 85% of them were counted only once. 5.5% to 6% of the sample is in the top ten clones. The trial excluded patients who had a history of autoimmune disease or were on systemic immunosuppression. Peripheral blood for TCR sequencing was collected from all dose cohorts at baseline, on cycle 4 day 1, and on cycle 7 day 1. Samples came from an open-label, multicenter, first-in-human phase I dose-escalation trial of ivuxolimab. Adults with locally advanced or metastatic melanoma, renal cell carcinoma, hepatocellular carcinoma or head and neck squamous cell carcinoma were enrolled in the trial. Before TCR sequencing, CD4+ and CD8+ T cells were separately sorted from peripheral blood.

About this clone itself: The clone's antigen remains unknown. Base qualities are not at hand, and no much larger clone is one base apart.

Between the V and J ends, shortened by 7 bases and 0 bases respectively, the junction contains 10 bases. CDR1 and CDR2, looked up from the germline V gene (reference sequence), are SEHNR and FQNEAQ. The CDR3 contains 13 residues, cysteine and phenylalanine counted. Only the CDR3 part of the read is kept: 39 bases, read in frame from the first base. What the authors observed across the whole study: Low levels of normalized T-cell clonal expansion were also seen in some nonresponding patients. In partial responders in the 0.1-3.0 mg/kg groups, normalized peripheral clonal expansion was found to be among the lowest, especially among CD8+ T cells. At doses from 0.1 to 3.0 mg/kg, clonal expansion was seen in both CD4+ and CD8+ blood T cells between baseline and week 6. On average, CD8+ T cells showed more expanded clones than CD4+ T cells after ivuxolimab. The antigen specificity of the peripheral T cells that underwent clonal expansion was not determined.

Specimen: CD4+ or CD8+ T cells sorted from blood, collected in a trial of the OX40 agonist ivuxolimab. The chain joins TRBV7-9 to TRBJ2-7, with an unclear D gene assignment. The receptor was isolated from an adult with an advanced solid tumor such as melanoma, head and neck, liver or kidney cancer. The CDR3 loop reads CASTQSSSYEQYF. In nucleotide form, the sequence is TGTGCCAGCACTCAGAGCAGCTCCTACGAGCAGTACTTC.